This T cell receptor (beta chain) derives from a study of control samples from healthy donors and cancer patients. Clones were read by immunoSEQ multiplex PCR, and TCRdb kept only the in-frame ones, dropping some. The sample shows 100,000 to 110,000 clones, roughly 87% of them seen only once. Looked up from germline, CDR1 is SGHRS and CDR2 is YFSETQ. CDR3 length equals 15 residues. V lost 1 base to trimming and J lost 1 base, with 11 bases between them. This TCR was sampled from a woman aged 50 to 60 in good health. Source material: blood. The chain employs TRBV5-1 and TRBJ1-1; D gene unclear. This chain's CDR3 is CASSLTGRANTEAFF. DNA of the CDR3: TGCGCCAGCAGCTTGACCGGACGGGCGAACACTGAAGCTTTCTTT.